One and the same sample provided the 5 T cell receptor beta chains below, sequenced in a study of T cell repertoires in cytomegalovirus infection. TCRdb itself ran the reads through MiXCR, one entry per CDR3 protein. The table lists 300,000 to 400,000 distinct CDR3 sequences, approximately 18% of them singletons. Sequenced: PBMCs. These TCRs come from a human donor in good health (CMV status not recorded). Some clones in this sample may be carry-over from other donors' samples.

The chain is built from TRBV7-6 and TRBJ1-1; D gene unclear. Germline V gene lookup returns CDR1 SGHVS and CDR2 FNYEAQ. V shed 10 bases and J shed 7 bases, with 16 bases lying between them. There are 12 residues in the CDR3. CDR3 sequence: CANSSPLGEAFF. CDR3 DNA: TGTGCCAACAGTTCCCCCCTCGGTGAAGCTTTCTTT.

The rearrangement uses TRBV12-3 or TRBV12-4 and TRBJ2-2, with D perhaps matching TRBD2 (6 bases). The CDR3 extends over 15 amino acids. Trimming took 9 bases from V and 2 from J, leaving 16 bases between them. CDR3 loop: CASILSGLNTGELFF. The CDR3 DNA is TGTGCCAGTATTCTTAGCGGTCTAAACACCGGGGAGCTGTTTTTT.

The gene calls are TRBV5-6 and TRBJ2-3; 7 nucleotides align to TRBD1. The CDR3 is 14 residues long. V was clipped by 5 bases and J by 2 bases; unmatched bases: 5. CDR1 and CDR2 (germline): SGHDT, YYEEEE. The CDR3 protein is CASRSDRATDTQYF. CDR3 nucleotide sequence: TGTGCCAGCAGATCAGACAGGGCCACAGATACGCAGTATTTT.

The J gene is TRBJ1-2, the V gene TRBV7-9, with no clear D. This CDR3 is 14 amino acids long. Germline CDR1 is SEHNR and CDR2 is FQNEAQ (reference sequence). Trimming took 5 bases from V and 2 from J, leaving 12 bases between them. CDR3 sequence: CASSPTHFNYGYTF. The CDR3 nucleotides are TGTGCCAGCAGCCCCACCCATTTCAACTATGGCTACACCTTC.

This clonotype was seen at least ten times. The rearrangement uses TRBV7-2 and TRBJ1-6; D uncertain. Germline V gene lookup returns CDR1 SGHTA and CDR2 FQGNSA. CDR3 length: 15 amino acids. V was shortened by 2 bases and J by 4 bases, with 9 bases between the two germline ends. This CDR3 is CASSLLGPYNSPLHF. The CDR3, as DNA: TGTGCCAGCAGCTTATTAGGTCCGTATAATTCACCCCTCCACTTT.